A selection of T cell receptor beta chains follows, all from one sample in a study of blood T cell repertoires in COVID-19. Only in-frame clones appear in the TCRdb table, and some are missing; sequencing was by immunoSEQ multiplex PCR. The sample has hundreds of thousands of clones; about 82% are singletons. Sample: PBMCs or T cells enriched from blood (not recorded which). The receptor set was obtained from a woman aged 45-59 years with acute COVID-19. Each CDR3 is given without its conserved first and last residue.

v_gene: TRBV7-2
CDR3aa: ASSLGGEETQY

v_gene: TRBV7-8
CDR3aa: ASSLGQQNQPQH

v_gene: TRBV13
CDR3aa: ASSLMIGGDEAF

v_gene: TRBV7-2
CDR3aa: ASSFGGSHQPQH

v_gene: TRBV5-6
CDR3aa: ASGTGWGSPLH

v_gene: TRBV5-1
CDR3aa: ASSKTGTFQGETQY

v_gene: TRBV4-2
CDR3aa: ASSQLSGNEQF

v_gene: TRBV6-2/TRBV6-3
CDR3aa: ASSPRDRGNTIY

v_gene: TRBV3-1/TRBV3-2
CDR3aa: ASSQSGNQPQH

v_gene: TRBV5-1
CDR3aa: ASSIGTVNNSPLH

v_gene: TRBV30
CDR3aa: AWSVGPRGLSDQPQH

v_gene: TRBV5-1
CDR3aa: ASSLGGGTNTEAF

v_gene: TRBV6-9
CDR3aa: ASSYSRQKNTEAF

v_gene: TRBV5-5
CDR3aa: ASTTGEMGWANTEAF

v_gene: TRBV9
CDR3aa: ASSVGSSGGADNEQF

v_gene: TRBV30
CDR3aa: AWSVAGERDTQY

v_gene: TRBV4-1
CDR3aa: ASSQRGPTEAF

v_gene: TRBV4-3
CDR3aa: ASSQDPGDLGEKLF

v_gene: TRBV3-1/TRBV3-2
CDR3aa: ASSLLVQGASNEKLF

v_gene: TRBV27
CDR3aa: ASSFRGETQY

v_gene: TRBV4-3
CDR3aa: ASSQDRGGEKLF

v_gene: TRBV7-8
CDR3aa: ASAKTGYEQY

v_gene: TRBV29-1
CDR3aa: SAGGHSGGYT

v_gene: TRBV7-9
CDR3aa: ASNPGGNTEAF

v_gene: TRBV19
CDR3aa: ASSIDNGYSNQPQH

v_gene: TRBV30
CDR3aa: AWSPGQYGYEQY

v_gene: TRBV9
CDR3aa: ASSVRGAGELF

v_gene: TRBV28
CDR3aa: ASSSQGSYYGYT

v_gene: TRBV7-8
CDR3aa: ASSRDSKSEAF

v_gene: TRBV30
CDR3aa: AWRPMTGAGSPLH

v_gene: TRBV28
CDR3aa: ASSPTWTGTIGNTIY

v_gene: TRBV7-2
CDR3aa: ASSSYRGTEAF

v_gene: TRBV13
CDR3aa: ASSGTGGQALH

v_gene: TRBV27
CDR3aa: ASSLSPGALNTEAF

v_gene: TRBV12-3/TRBV12-4
CDR3aa: ASALGGGQPQH

v_gene: TRBV6-5
CDR3aa: ASRPQGAVGEQY

v_gene: TRBV9
CDR3aa: ASSVFSNTGELF

v_gene: TRBV7-8
CDR3aa: ASSTTGQGYGYT

v_gene: TRBV6-4
CDR3aa: ASSIQQGGSSGYT

v_gene: TRBV28
CDR3aa: ASSLSGQGSVGYT

v_gene: TRBV11-3
CDR3aa: ASSSDGWTGELF

v_gene: TRBV3-1/TRBV3-2
CDR3aa: ASSLQGAQPQH

v_gene: TRBV5-1
CDR3aa: ASSSGTGVTDTQY

v_gene: TRBV15
CDR3aa: ATSRSGQEEIYGYT

v_gene: TRBV7-9
CDR3aa: ASSPLGTGSSYNEQF

v_gene: TRBV7-9
CDR3aa: ASSLEGASREQY

v_gene: TRBV3-1/TRBV3-2
CDR3aa: ASSQDGSGRGETQY

v_gene: TRBV2
CDR3aa: AQGMGQGRTEAF

v_gene: TRBV3-1/TRBV3-2
CDR3aa: ASSQGLAGGHYNEQF

v_gene: TRBV7-9
CDR3aa: ASSSTGVNTEAF

v_gene: TRBV12-3/TRBV12-4
CDR3aa: ASSRIKTDGYT

v_gene: TRBV7-2
CDR3aa: AIPGAFRETEAF

v_gene: TRBV5-1
CDR3aa: ASRPGTGGYEQY

v_gene: TRBV7-2
CDR3aa: ASSFSGRMVNEQF

v_gene: TRBV2
CDR3aa: ASNIQGGTYEQY